The 7 T cell receptor beta chains reported below all come from one sample, sequenced in a study of technical replicates of blood from several donors. Assay: immunoSEQ multiplex PCR; the TCRdb copy retains only in-frame clones and omits some. Of 65,000 to 85,000 clones listed, just over 95% were seen once; the top ten hold around 0.2%. Sequenced sample: T cells isolated from PBMCs. The receptor source for this set is a human donor in good health.

The DNA for the CDR3 is TGTGCCAGCAGTGAAAATACGGGCAATCAGCCCCAGCATTTT. Protein: CASSENTGNQPQHF. The chain joins TRBV6-1 to TRBJ1-5; D not resolved. V gave up 2 bases and J gave up 2 bases, with 7 bases separating them. The V gene's germline CDR1 is MNHNS and CDR2 SASEGT. This CDR3 is built from 14 residues.

The genes are TRBV2 and TRBJ2-5; D possibly corresponds to TRBD2 (5 bases). Between the trimmed V and J ends, which lost 5 bases and 1 base, there was a span of 8 bases. From germline, CDR1 is SNHLY and CDR2 FYNNEI. The CDR3 covers 13 residues. CDR3 in DNA: TGTGCCAGCAGTCGGACTGGCCAAGAGACCCAGTACTTC. Its translation is CASSRTGQETQYF.

The V gene is TRBV9, the J gene TRBJ2-3, with 8 bases matching TRBD2. Germline V gene data show CDR1 as SGDLS and CDR2 as YYNGEE. Trimming took 4 bases from V and 1 from J; bases not matched to a gene: 8. The CDR3 runs 16 residues. The CDR3 sequence: CASSPRGGPGTDTQYF. CDR3 in DNA: TGTGCCAGCAGCCCCCGCGGGGGGCCCGGCACAGATACGCAGTATTTT.

CDR3 loop: CASSSRGTGGETQYF. The CDR3 bases are TGTGCCAGCAGCTCACGCGGGACGGGAGGGGAGACCCAGTACTTC. The chain recombines TRBV7-9 with TRBJ2-5; 8 nucleotides match TRBD2. V shed 4 bases, J shed 5 bases, and the junction held 9 bases outside the gene matches. Looked up from germline, CDR1 is SEHNR and CDR2 is FQNEAQ (reference sequence). There are 15 residues in the CDR3.

The chain uses TRBV5-1 and TRBJ2-1; tentatively, D is TRBD1 (6 bases). This CDR3 spans 15 amino acids. Trimming left V 0 bases short and J 6 bases short, with 13 bases between. Germline V gene data show CDR1 as SGHRS and CDR2 as YFSETQ. The CDR3 DNA follows: TGCGCCAGCAGCTTGGACCCCGGGACACCCAATGAGCAGTTCTTC. Encoded protein: CASSLDPGTPNEQFF.

V is TRBV5-8 and J is TRBJ2-7; D remains unclear. Trimming took off 1 base at V and 4 bases at J, with 9 bases between the two ends. The germline CDR1 and CDR2 sequences are SGHTS and YDEGEE. The CDR3 is 13 amino acids. The CDR3 protein is CASSLYSLYEQYF. The CDR3 DNA sequence: TGTGCCAGCAGCTTGTACAGCTTGTACGAGCAGTACTTC.

V gene TRBV10-1 combines with J gene TRBJ2-7, with 7 bases aligning to TRBD1. This CDR3 has 14 residues. The germline V gene has CDR1 WNHNN and CDR2 SYGVQD (reference sequence). Trimming removed 5 bases from V and 2 bases from J; junction bases left unmatched: 6. The chain's CDR3 is CASSNRDRPYEQYF. CDR3 nucleotide sequence: TGCGCCAGCAGTAACCGGGACAGACCCTACGAGCAGTACTTC.